The 21 T cell receptor beta chains presented below share a single source sample, sequenced in a study of cytomegalovirus exposure and HLA in healthy donors. It was with 60 Vbeta and 13 Jbeta primers that the PCR ran. This table comes from immunoSEQ multiplex PCR, and its TCRdb copy is limited to in-frame clones, with some not included. The sample lists approximately 140,000 clones; around three quarters were seen once. Sample: PBMCs. The origin of the receptors is a man between 35 and 55 years old in good health and CMV-seropositive.

The V and J genes are TRBV10-3 and TRBJ1-4, with a possible D match to TRBD1 (5 bases). V lost 6 bases and J 0 bases, leaving 17 bases between the germline ends. The CDR3 extends over 17 amino acids. Germline CDR1 ENHRY, CDR2 SYGVKD. CDR3 loop: CAISARGGGATNEKLFF. As DNA, the CDR3 is TGTGCCATCAGCGCGAGGGGTGGAGGGGCAACTAATGAAAAACTGTTTTTT.

This sequence joins TRBV28 and TRBJ1-1; 9 nucleotides agree with TRBD1. The CDR3 extends over 15 amino acids. The V gene's germline CDR1 is MDHEN and CDR2 SYDVKM. The V gene end was trimmed by 6 bases and the J gene end by 1 base; junction bases not matched to a gene: 6. As DNA, the CDR3 is TGTGCCAGCAGAACCTCGGGACAGGGGAACACTGAAGCTTTCTTT. It is translated as CASRTSGQGNTEAFF.

The CDR3 region has the DNA TGTGCCAGCAGTTTATGGCAGGGGCACTCTGGAAACACCATATATTTT. Translation gives CASSLWQGHSGNTIYF. This sequence joins TRBV28 and TRBJ1-3, with a possible D match to TRBD1 (6 bases). The V and J ends lost 0 bases and 0 bases respectively, with 9 bases between them. In germline, CDR1 is MDHEN, CDR2 SYDVKM. The CDR3 consists of 16 residues.

V is TRBV5-1 and J is TRBJ2-7, with TRBD1 as a possible D gene (5 bases). This CDR3 is 15 amino acids long. Trimming pared 0 bases from V and 0 bases from J, leaving 10 bases between. Germline V gene lookup returns CDR1 SGHRS and CDR2 YFSETQ. The CDR3 spells CASSLGSGISYEQYF. CDR3 nucleotides: TGCGCCAGCAGCTTGGGGTCAGGGATCTCCTACGAGCAGTACTTC.

J is TRBJ1-1 and V is TRBV19; D gene ambiguous. This CDR3 comprises 15 residues. Deletions cut 2 bases from V and 7 bases from J, with 17 bases between. Germline lookup yields CDR1 LNHDA and CDR2 SQIVND (reference sequence). For the CDR3, the DNA is TGTGCCAGTAGTATAAGATCGGTCGCATCGGGTGAAGCTTTCTTT. This sequence encodes CASSIRSVASGEAFF. Full variable domain (missing parts from reference TRBV19 and TRBJ1-1): DGGITQSPKYLFRKEGQNVTLSCEQNLNHDAMYWYRQDPGQGLRLIYYSQIVNDFQKGDIAEGYSVSREKKESFPLTVTSAQKNPTAFYLCASSIRSVASGEAFFGQGTRLTVV.

The rearrangement links TRBV29-1 to TRBJ2-1, with D perhaps matching TRBD2 (5 bases). This CDR3 has 16 amino acids. Germline CDR1 reads SQVTM; CDR2 reads ANQGSEA. V was cut by 3 bases and J by 4 bases, with 19 bases left in between. In DNA form, the CDR3 reads TGCAGCGTTGAGGAGGCGAGGTTTAGGTCGTACAATGAGCAGTTCTTC. Protein: CSVEEARFRSYNEQFF.

V and J are TRBV7-6 and TRBJ2-1, with a possible D match to TRBD1 (6 bases). V shed 2 bases and J shed 2 bases, with 7 bases lying between them. The V gene's germline CDR1 is SGHVS and CDR2 FNYEAQ. The CDR3 has 14 residues. DNA for the CDR3: TGTGCCAGCAGCTTAAGACAGGCCTACAATGAGCAGTTCTTC. It specifies CASSLRQAYNEQFF. Drawing the rest from reference TRBV7-6 and TRBJ2-1, the complete variable domain is GAGVSQSPRYKVTKRGQDVALRCDPISGHVSLYWYRQALGQGPEFLTYFNYEAQQDKSGLPNDRFSAERPEGSISTLTIQRTEQRDSAMYRCASSLRQAYNEQFFGPGTRLTVL.

The chain is built from TRBV5-6 and TRBJ2-3, with 8 bases aligning to TRBD2. CDR3 length: 16 residues. V trimming: 8 bases; J trimming: 2 bases; junction bases outside the gene matches: 13. Per germline, CDR1 SGHDT and CDR2 YYEEEE. This chain's CDR3 is CASVRTGGAHTDTQYF. CDR3 nucleotides: TGTGCCAGTGTCAGGACGGGAGGGGCACACACAGATACGCAGTATTTT. The complete variable domain, with remaining parts taken from reference TRBV5-6 and TRBJ2-3, reads DAGVTQSPTHLIKTRGQQVTLRCSPKSGHDTVSWYQQALGQGPQFIFQYYEEEERQRGNFPDRFSGHQFPNYSSELNVNALLLGDSALYLCASVRTGGAHTDTQYFGPGTRLTVL.

This chain uses TRBV29-1 with TRBJ1-5; a weak D match, TRBD1 (6 bases). The length of the CDR3 is 13 residues. The germline V gene encodes CDR1 SQVTM and CDR2 ANQGSEA. Trimming took 6 bases from V and 6 from J, leaving 15 bases between them. The CDR3 region is CSVQGGESQPQHF. Written as DNA, the CDR3 is TGCAGCGTCCAAGGGGGTGAGAGTCAGCCCCAGCATTTT.

The chain recombines TRBV27 with TRBJ1-1, with unresolved D. Germline V gene sequence: CDR1 MNHEY, CDR2 SMNVEV (reference sequence). The CDR3 is 13 residues long. The V end lost 3 bases, the J end lost 8 bases, and 13 bases lay between the germline ends. The CDR3 sequence is CASSFTGGPEAFF. The CDR3 region has the DNA TGTGCCAGCAGTTTTACCGGCGGCCCGGAAGCTTTCTTT.

The chain links TRBV7-9 to TRBJ2-1, with TRBD2 matching over 7 bases. Trimming took 6 bases from V and 0 from J; bases not matched to a gene: 8. The CDR3 has 16 residues. The germline V gene has CDR1 SEHNR and CDR2 FQNEAQ (reference sequence). The CDR3 region is CASSSSGASSYNEQFF. The CDR3, as DNA: TGTGCCAGCAGTTCCAGCGGGGCGAGCTCCTACAATGAGCAGTTCTTC.

The V gene is TRBV19, the J gene TRBJ2-1; 7 positions match TRBD1. V was pared by 5 bases and J by 3 bases, with 13 bases of the junction left unmatched. Germline V gives CDR1 LNHDA, CDR2 SQIVND (reference sequence). The CDR3 sequence is 17 residues long. As DNA, the CDR3 is TGTGCCAGTAGTCTCTGGACAGGAGTCACCCACTACAATGAGCAGTTCTTC. Its translation: CASSLWTGVTHYNEQFF.

V is TRBV4-1 and J is TRBJ2-7, with TRBD1 as a possible D gene (5 bases). The CDR3 has 18 amino acids. CDR1 is MGHRA, CDR2 YSYEKL, per germline. V dropped 1 base and J dropped 2 bases, with 21 bases sitting between them. This chain's CDR3 is CASSQVWPGRQGTYEQYF. CDR3 nucleotide sequence: TGCGCCAGCAGCCAAGTTTGGCCTGGGCGGCAGGGCACCTACGAGCAGTACTTC.

This clone showed up just once. V is TRBV10-3 and J is TRBJ2-3; 8 nucleotides agree with TRBD1. Trimming cost V 6 bases and J 2 bases; bases outside gene matches: 10. Germline values: CDR1 ENHRY, CDR2 SYGVKD. The length of the CDR3 is 16 residues. The DNA for the CDR3 is TGTGCCATCAGGTCTTCGGCAGGGGGCTTCACAGATACGCAGTATTTT. Its protein product is CAIRSSAGGFTDTQYF.

The V call is TRBV16, the J call TRBJ1-3; D unclear. Looked up from germline, CDR1 is KGHSY and CDR2 is FQNENV. Trimming took 0 bases from V and 2 from J, leaving 8 bases between them. This CDR3 has 15 amino acids. This chain's CDR3 is CASSQSPGTGNTIYF. The CDR3 nucleotides read TGTGCCAGCAGCCAATCGCCGGGGACTGGAAACACCATATATTTT.

V usage is TRBV29-1 and J usage is TRBJ1-1, with 8 nucleotides matching TRBD1. V shed 4 bases and J 4 bases; nucleotides not matched to a gene: 8. The germline gives CDR1 SQVTM, CDR2 ANQGSEA. The CDR3 runs 14 residues. CDR3 sequence reads: CSVVRQGPGTEAFF. DNA for the CDR3: TGCAGCGTTGTCCGACAGGGGCCAGGCACTGAAGCTTTCTTT.

Here the CDR3 DNA reads TGTGCCAGCAGTAGGGGGCAGCCACTCACCGGGGAGCTGTTTTTT. It yields the protein CASSRGQPLTGELFF. This chain joins TRBV2 and TRBJ2-2; 7 bases fit TRBD1. CDR3 length equals 15 residues. Per germline, CDR1 SNHLY and CDR2 FYNNEI. The V segment lost 5 bases and the J segment 4 bases; nucleotides outside the gene matches: 7.

V is TRBV4-3 and J is TRBJ1-6; 8 bases align to TRBD1. Germline CDR1 reads LGHNA; CDR2 reads YSLEER. The CDR3 length is 19 residues. The V and J ends lost 2 bases and 9 bases, in that order; junction bases with no gene match: 18. This CDR3 reads CASSQIPGQVSVRISPLHF. CDR3 DNA: TGCGCCAGCAGCCAAATTCCGGGACAGGTTTCCGTCAGAATTTCACCCCTCCACTTT.

V gene TRBV6-5 combines with J gene TRBJ2-5; 7 positions agree with TRBD1. V lost 0 bases and J lost 2; bases outside the gene matches: 6. Germline V gene lookup returns CDR1 MNHEY and CDR2 SVGAGI. The CDR3 sequence is 16 residues long. Here the CDR3 DNA reads TGTGCCAGCAGTTACTCCTTCCAGGGACAGCAAGAGACCCAGTACTTC. Protein sequence: CASSYSFQGQQETQYF.

The V and J genes are TRBV28 and TRBJ1-5; D call uncertain. Germline V gene lookup returns CDR1 MDHEN and CDR2 SYDVKM. The germline V and J ends were trimmed by 2 bases and 3 bases, with 8 bases remaining between them. This CDR3 comprises 14 residues. The CDR3 reads CASSLKGVNQPQHF. CDR3 sequence (DNA): TGTGCCAGCAGTTTAAAGGGAGTCAATCAGCCCCAGCATTTT.

The rearrangement links TRBV2 to TRBJ2-7, with D perhaps TRBD1 (6 bases). Germline CDR1 reads SNHLY; CDR2 reads FYNNEI. Trimming took 5 bases from V and 4 from J, leaving 12 bases between them. There are 13 residues in the CDR3. CDR3 nucleotides: TGTGCCAGCAGTAGTCAGGGGCGGTACGAGCAGTACTTC. It translates to CASSSQGRYEQYF.